This T cell receptor beta chain is drawn from a study of radiation and T cells in renal cell carcinoma. Study-wide background: Nephrectomy followed 15 Gy stereotactic body radiation by 4 weeks.

Generated by immunoSEQ multiplex PCR, the TCRdb table keeps only in-frame clones and is missing some. The table has approximately 120,000 clones, about four fifths seen once. Details on this clone: Its specificity is not known.

Study results and caveats: In blood, top tumor clones expanded by 2 weeks, shrinking by 4.

As for time point: baseline pretreatment blood. Regarding treatment: 15 Gy SBRT to primary tumor, nephrectomy 4 weeks later. This renal cell carcinoma was of the clear cell type. CDR3 length: 12 amino acids. V was clipped by 9 bases and J by 4 bases, with 9 bases between them. Per the germline V gene, CDR1 is SEHNR and CDR2 is FQNEAQ (reference sequence). Sequencing was performed on blood, taken from a patient whose treatment included radiotherapy and nephrectomy. The V call is TRBV7-9, the J call TRBJ2-2; the D gene could be TRBD1 or TRBD2 (5 bases each). The origin of this receptor is an older woman with renal cell carcinoma. The CDR3 DNA reads as TGTGCCAGGAGGGACCTCACCGGGGAGCTGTTTTTT. The encoded protein is CARRDLTGELFF.